The clone carrying this TCR beta chain was observed a few times. The antigen is not known. Together with a sample-barcoded 5' primer, a J-beta primer mix was included in a second PCR lasting about 7 to 11 cycles. Every molecule of cDNA carried a tag from a template-switch adaptor with 12 random nucleotides. From the 5' RACE reads, TCRdb called clonotypes with MiXCR, one entry per CDR3 protein. Here the sample spans hundreds of thousands of distinct CDR3 sequences, about half being singletons. The sample comes from a study of blood T cells in healthy people across ages. Study conclusions and caveats: Naive and antigen-experienced cells could not be conclusively compared, given unsorted PBMCs.

CDR3 size: 18 residues. Germline-derived CDR1 and CDR2 are LNHNV and YYDKDF (reference sequence). V was shortened by 0 bases and J by 0 bases, with 16 bases between the two germline ends. The chain uses TRBV15 and TRBJ2-3; a possible D gene is TRBD1 (5 bases). The sequence was obtained from a woman aged 60-70 years in good health. The sample consisted of blood. The CDR3 here is CATSRDRDGSPSTDTQYF. For the CDR3, the DNA is TGTGCCACCAGCAGAGACAGGGATGGCTCTCCAAGCACAGATACGCAGTATTTT.